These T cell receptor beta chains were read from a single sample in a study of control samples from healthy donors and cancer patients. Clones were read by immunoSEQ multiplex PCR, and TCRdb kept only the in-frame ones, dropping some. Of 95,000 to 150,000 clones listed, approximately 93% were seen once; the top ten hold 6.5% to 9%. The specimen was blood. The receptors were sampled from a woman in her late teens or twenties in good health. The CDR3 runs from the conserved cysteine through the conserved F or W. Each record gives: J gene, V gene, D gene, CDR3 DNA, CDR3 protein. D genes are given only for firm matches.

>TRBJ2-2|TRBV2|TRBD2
TGTGCCACCCCAGGGACTAGCGGGGAGAGGACCGGGGAGCTGTTTTTT
CATPGTSGERTGELFF
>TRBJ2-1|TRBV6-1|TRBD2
TGTGCCAGCAGTGAAGCGCAGTATGTACCGGGACTAGGCACCAATGAGCAGTTCTTC
CASSEAQYVPGLGTNEQFF
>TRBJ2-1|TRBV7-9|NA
TGTGCCAGCAGCGAAACATGGCACTTCGGCAATGAGCAGTTCTTC
CASSETWHFGNEQFF
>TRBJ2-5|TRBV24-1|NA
TGTGCCACCAGTGTAGGTGGAGAGACCCAGTACTTC
CATSVGGETQYF
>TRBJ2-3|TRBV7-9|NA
TGTGCCAGCAGTACAGGGTATCAAGGGACAGATACGCAGTATTTT
CASSTGYQGTDTQYF
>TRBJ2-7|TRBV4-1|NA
TGCGCCAGCAGCCAGCGGACCGGGAATCTCGGGAACGAGCAGTACTTC
CASSQRTGNLGNEQYF
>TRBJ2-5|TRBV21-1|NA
TGTGCCAGCAGCACTACTAGCGGGGGGGACCAAGAGACCCAGTACTTC
CASSTTSGGDQETQYF
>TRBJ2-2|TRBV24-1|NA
TGTGCCACCAGTGACCCGGGTCGGATCCCCGGGGAGCTGTTTTTT
CATSDPGRIPGELFF
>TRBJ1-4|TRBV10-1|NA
TGCGCCAGCAGTGATTGGTTTTGGGGGGTGGATGAAAAACTGTTTTTT
CASSDWFWGVDEKLFF
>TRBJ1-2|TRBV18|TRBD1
TGTGCCAGCTCAACGGCGACAGGGGACTATGGCTACACCTTC
CASSTATGDYGYTF
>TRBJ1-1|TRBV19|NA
TGTGCCAGTACTCCAGGCATGAACACTGAAGCTTTCTTT
CASTPGMNTEAFF
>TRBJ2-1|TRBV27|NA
TGTGCCAGCACTGCTCGACCCCGGCCCGACAATGAGCAGTTCTTC
CASTARPRPDNEQFF
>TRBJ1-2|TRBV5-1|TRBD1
TGCGCCAGCAGCTTGTCTGGAGCCGGGACAGGGGGCTTACATGGCTACACCTTC
CASSLSGAGTGGLHGYTF
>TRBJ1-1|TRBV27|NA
TGTGCCAGCAGTTTTCTGGGAGAAGGAACTGAAGCTTTCTTT
CASSFLGEGTEAFF
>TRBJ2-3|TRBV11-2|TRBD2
TGTGCCAGCAGCTCGAGGATGGGAGGGAGAAGCACAGATACGCAGTATTTT
CASSSRMGGRSTDTQYF
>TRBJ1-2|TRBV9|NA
TGTGCCAGCAGCCATAATTGGGGTGGTGGCTACACCTTC
CASSHNWGGGYTF
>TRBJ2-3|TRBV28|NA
TGTGCCACCCGGGGGGCACTCACACTCACAGATACGCAGTATTTT
CATRGALTLTDTQYF
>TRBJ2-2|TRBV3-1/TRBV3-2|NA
TGTGCCAGCAGCATGACAGGAGGGGAGCTGTTTTTT
CASSMTGGELFF
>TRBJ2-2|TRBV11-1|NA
TGTGCCAGCAGCCTGGGGAGGTGGGGGAACACCGGGGAGCTGTTTTTT
CASSLGRWGNTGELFF
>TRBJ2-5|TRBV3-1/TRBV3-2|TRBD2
TGTGCCAGCAGCCAAGATTCGGGGCGGGAGGGCTTCCAAGAGACCCAGTACTTC
CASSQDSGREGFQETQYF
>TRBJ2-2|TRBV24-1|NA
TGTGCCACCATGGTCCGGACCGGGGAGCTGTTTTTT
CATMVRTGELFF
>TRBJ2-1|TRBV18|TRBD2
TGTGCCAGCTCAACCTTGGGACTAGCGGGAGGGAATGAGCAGTTCTTC
CASSTLGLAGGNEQFF
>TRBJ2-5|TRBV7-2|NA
TGTGCCAGCAGCTTAGTAGGGGGTAATGTAAAAGAGACCCAGTACTTC
CASSLVGGNVKETQYF
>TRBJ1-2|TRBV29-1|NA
TGCAGCGTTGTACGGACGGATGGCTACACCTTC
CSVVRTDGYTF
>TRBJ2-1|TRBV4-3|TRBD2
TGCGCCAGCAGCCAAGCCCAGTCTAGCGGGAGGTACATTGAGCAGTTCTTC
CASSQAQSSGRYIEQFF
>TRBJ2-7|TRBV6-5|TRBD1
TGTGCCAGCAAAGGACAGGGAGGAACCTACGAGCAGTACTTC
CASKGQGGTYEQYF
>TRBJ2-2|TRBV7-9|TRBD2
TGTGCCAGCACCGACGGTCCCACTAGCGGAGCCACCGGGGAGCTGTTTTTT
CASTDGPTSGATGELFF
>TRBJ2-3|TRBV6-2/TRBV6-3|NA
TGTGCCAGCAGTTATCATAGCACAGATACGCAGTATTTT
CASSYHSTDTQYF
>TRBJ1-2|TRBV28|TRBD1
TGTGCCAGCAGTGGGACAGGGAAGGGCTACACCTTC
CASSGTGKGYTF
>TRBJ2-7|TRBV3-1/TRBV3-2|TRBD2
TGTGCCAGCAGCCAAGCATACGTGGCGGGAGACGCCTACGAGCAGTACTTC
CASSQAYVAGDAYEQYF
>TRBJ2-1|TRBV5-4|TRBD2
TGTGCCAGCAGCTTGGTGGGGCGGGGGATCAATGAGCAGTTCTTC
CASSLVGRGINEQFF
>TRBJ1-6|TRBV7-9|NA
TGTGCCAGCAGCTTAGGCCGGATGAATTCACCCCTCCACTTT
CASSLGRMNSPLHF
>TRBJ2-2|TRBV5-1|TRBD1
TGCGCCAGCAGCTTGCCAGGGCAGGGGGCGAACACCGGGGAGCTGTTTTTT
CASSLPGQGANTGELFF
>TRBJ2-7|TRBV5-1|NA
TGCGCCAGCAGCTTGGAGGGGGGCCTCCTCGACGAGCAGTACTTC
CASSLEGGLLDEQYF
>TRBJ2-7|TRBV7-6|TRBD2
TGTGCCAGCAGCCAAGGACTAGCGGGTCAACGGAAGTACGAGCAGTACTTC
CASSQGLAGQRKYEQYF